The source of this TCR beta chain is a study of blood T cell repertoires in COVID-19. The repertoire was sequenced with immunoSEQ multiplex PCR; TCRdb's copy has only in-frame clones and lacks some. The sample holds about 83,000 clones, roughly 83% seen once. The V gene lost 3 bases and the J gene lost 5 bases, with 8 bases spanning the gap. In germline, CDR1 is MDHEN, CDR2 SYDVKM. This CDR3 has 12 residues. Sequenced input: peripheral blood. The chain carries TRBV28 and TRBJ2-7; D not resolved. The TCR was taken from a man aged 50-59 years with active COVID-19. CDR3: CASSFVSNEQYF. The CDR3 DNA is TGTGCCAGCAGTTTTGTCAGTAACGAGCAGTACTTC.